The clone carrying this T cell receptor beta chain was recorded a few times. TCRdb fed the 5' RACE reads into MiXCR, producing one record per CDR3 protein. The repertoire holds fewer than 650,000 distinct CDR3 sequences, with less than 25% as singletons. The data originate from a study of T-cell memory formation after mild COVID-19. The CDR3 runs 17 residues. The V segment lost 4 bases and the J segment 6 bases; nucleotides outside the gene matches: 12. Germline lookup yields CDR1 MNHEY and CDR2 SVGEGT. V is TRBV6-2 or TRBV6-3 and J is TRBJ2-1; the match to TRBD2 covers 10 bases. The sequenced sample consisted of PBMCs or a T cell subset sorted from them (not recorded which). The sequence derives from an adult woman who had mild COVID-19 (a few samples of this study predate the infection). Cell type and time point are not known. The CDR3 DNA follows: TGTGCCAGCAGTTCGTCCTTTAGTAGCGGGAGGATCAATGAGCAGTTCTTC. Translation gives CASSSSFSSGRINEQFF.